This TCR beta chain was retrieved from a study of cytomegalovirus exposure and HLA in healthy donors. Study-wide context: The study's early data release held roughly 91 million unique TCRs from HLA-typed donors.

Primers included in the PCR were 60 Vbeta and 13 Jbeta primers. Sequencing used immunoSEQ multiplex PCR; TCRdb keeps in-frame clones, though not all of them. The sample records under 250,000 clones, over 70% being singletons. Turning to this clone: Its target is not known.

Points from the study as a whole: Researchers reported in a later analysis that a missense DCLRE1C variant was tied to TCR beta V- and J-gene trimming. High sensitivity and specificity were reportedly achieved when the classifier diagnosed cytomegalovirus status.

Healthy bone marrow donors made up the donors. The trim removed 5 bases at V and 4 bases at J, leaving 6 bases unmatched. The CDR3 loop spans 14 amino acids. Germline CDR1 GTSNPN, CDR2 SVGIG (reference sequence). This sequence originates from a boy aged 2 to 10 in good health and CMV-seronegative. The chain couples TRBV30 to TRBJ2-7; 12 nucleotides match TRBD2. The specimen was PBMCs. This chain's CDR3 is CAWERTSGVYEQYF. The CDR3 DNA is TGTGCCTGGGAAAGGACTAGCGGGGTATACGAGCAGTACTTC.